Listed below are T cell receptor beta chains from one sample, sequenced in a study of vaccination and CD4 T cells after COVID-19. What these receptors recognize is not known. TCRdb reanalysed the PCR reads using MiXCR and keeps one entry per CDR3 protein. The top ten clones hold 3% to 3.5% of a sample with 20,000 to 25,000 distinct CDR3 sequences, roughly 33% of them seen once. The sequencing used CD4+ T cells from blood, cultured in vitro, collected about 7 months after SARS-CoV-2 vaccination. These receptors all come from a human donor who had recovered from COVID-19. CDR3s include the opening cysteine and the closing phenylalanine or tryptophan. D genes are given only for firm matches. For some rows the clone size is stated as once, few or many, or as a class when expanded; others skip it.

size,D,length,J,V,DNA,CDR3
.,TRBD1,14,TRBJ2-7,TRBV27,TGTGCCAGCAGTTTTTGGGACAGGTTGTACGAGCAGTACTTC,CASSFWDRLYEQYF
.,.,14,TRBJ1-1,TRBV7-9,TGTGCCGGCAGCCTAGAAGGGATGGGCACTGAAGCCTTCTTT,CAGSLEGMGTEAFF
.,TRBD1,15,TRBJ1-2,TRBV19,TGTGCCACCAAAAGGGGGTCGGGACAGGGAGCCGGCTACACCTTC,CATKRGSGQGAGYTF
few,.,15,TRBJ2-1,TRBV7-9,TGTGCCAGCAGCTTAAGAGGGCGTAGGCAGAATGAGCAGTTCTTC,CASSLRGRRQNEQFF
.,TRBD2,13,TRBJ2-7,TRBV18,TGTGCCAGCCGGGAGGGGACCACCTACGAGCAGTACTTC,CASREGTTYEQYF
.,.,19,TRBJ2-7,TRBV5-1,TGCGCCAGCAGCTTGGGAGGCAGGGTCTTCGCATTGAGCTCCTACGAGCAGTACTTC,CASSLGGRVFALSSYEQYF
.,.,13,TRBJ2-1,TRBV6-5,TGTGCCAGCAGTTACTTTACAGGCAATGAGCAGTTCTTC,CASSYFTGNEQFF
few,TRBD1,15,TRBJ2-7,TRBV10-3,TGTGCCATCAGCGACCGGGACAGGGGGAAATACGAGCAGTACTTC,CAISDRDRGKYEQYF
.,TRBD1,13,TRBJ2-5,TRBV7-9,TGTGTCAGCAGCCCCCGGGACAGAGAGACCCAGTACTTC,CVSSPRDRETQYF
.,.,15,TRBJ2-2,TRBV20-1,TGCAGTGCGAGCTCTAGCGAATTGAACACCGGGGAGCTGTTTTTT,CSASSSELNTGELFF
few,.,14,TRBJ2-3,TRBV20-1,TGCAGTGCTGGCCCGGGAGCGCGAGCAGATACGCAGTATTTT,CSAGPGARADTQYF
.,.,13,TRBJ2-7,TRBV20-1,TGCAGTGCTAGTGGCGGAGGGACCTACGAGCAGTACTTC,CSASGGGTYEQYF
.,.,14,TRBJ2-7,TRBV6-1,TGTGCCAGCAGTGCCGGGACGGAGGCCTACGAGCAGTACTTC,CASSAGTEAYEQYF
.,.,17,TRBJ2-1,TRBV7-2,TGTGCCAGCAGCCCAGGAGCCGGGGCCCGCGGAGTCACTGAGCAGTTCTTC,CASSPGAGARGVTEQFF
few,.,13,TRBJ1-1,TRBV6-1,TGTGCCAGCAGTAGGGGGGGGGACACTGAAGCTTTCTTT,CASSRGGDTEAFF
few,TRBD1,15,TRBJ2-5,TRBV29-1,TGCAGCGTTGAGGGCACAGGGGGACTCTCAGGGACCCAGTACTTC,CSVEGTGGLSGTQYF
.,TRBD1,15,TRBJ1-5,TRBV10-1,TGCGCCAGCAAAAGTCACGGGACAGGGGAACAGCCCCAGCATTTT,CASKSHGTGEQPQHF
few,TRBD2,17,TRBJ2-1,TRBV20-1,TGCAGTGCTAGAGATGTGGGTGCGGGAGGATCCTACAATGAGCAGTTCTTC,CSARDVGAGGSYNEQFF
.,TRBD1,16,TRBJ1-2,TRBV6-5,TGTGCCAGCAGTTACACGTCTCCGGGACAGGGCTATGGCTACACCTTC,CASSYTSPGQGYGYTF
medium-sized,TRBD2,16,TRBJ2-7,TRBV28,TGTGCCAGCAGTTCCCTCGGAGGGAGGGGAGAGGGCGAGCAGTACTTC,CASSSLGGRGEGEQYF
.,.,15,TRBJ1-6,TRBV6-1,TGTACCAGCAGTAGAGGGTGGGAAGGGAATTCACCCCTCCACTTT,CTSSRGWEGNSPLHF
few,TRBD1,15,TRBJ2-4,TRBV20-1,TGCAGTGCTAGGGCCGACAGGGGATCCAAAAACATTCAGTACTTC,CSARADRGSKNIQYF
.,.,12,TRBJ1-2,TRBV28,TGTGCCAGCAGTTCACAGGGTTATGGCTACACCTTC,CASSSQGYGYTF
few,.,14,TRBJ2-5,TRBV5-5,TGTGCCAGCACCCTAGGCAGGGTCATAGAGACCCAGTACTTC,CASTLGRVIETQYF
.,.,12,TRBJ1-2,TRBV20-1,TGCAGTGCTAGTACAGAGTCCTATGGCTACACCTTC,CSASTESYGYTF
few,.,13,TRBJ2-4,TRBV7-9,TGTGCCAGCAGTCCGGGGTGGCAGGACATTCAGTACTTC,CASSPGWQDIQYF
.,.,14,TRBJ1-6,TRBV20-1,TGCAGTGCTAAACCGGTCCCTTATAATTCACCCCTCCACTTT,CSAKPVPYNSPLHF
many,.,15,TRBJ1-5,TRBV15,TGTGCCACCAGCAGAGGGGACTTACTCAATCAGCCCCAGCATTTT,CATSRGDLLNQPQHF
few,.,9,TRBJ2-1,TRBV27,TGTGCCAGCGTAAGTGAGCAGTTCTTC,CASVSEQFF
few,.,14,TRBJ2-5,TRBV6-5,TGTGCCAGCAGTTCCCCCCAGGCGGGGGAGACCCAGTACTTC,CASSSPQAGETQYF
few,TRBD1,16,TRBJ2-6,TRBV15,TGTGCCACCAGCAGAGACAGGGGGTCTGGGGCCAACGTCCTGACTTTC,CATSRDRGSGANVLTF
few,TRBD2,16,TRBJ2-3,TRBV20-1,TGCAGTGCTAGATTCGGGACTAGCGGGAGAAGTGGCACGCAGTATTTT,CSARFGTSGRSGTQYF
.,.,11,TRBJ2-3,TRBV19,TGTGCCAGTAGTCACACAGATACGCAGTATTTT,CASSHTDTQYF
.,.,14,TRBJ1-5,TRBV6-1,TGTGCCAGCATCTCTGGGGGACGGAATCAGCCCCAGCATTTT,CASISGGRNQPQHF
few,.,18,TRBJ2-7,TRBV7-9,TGTGCCAGCAGCTTACGTTACGCTGGGAGAGGGCTCTCCTACGAGCAGTACTTC,CASSLRYAGRGLSYEQYF
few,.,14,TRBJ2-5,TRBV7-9,TGTGCCAGCAGCTTAGCGGGGCTAAAAGAGACCCAGTACTTC,CASSLAGLKETQYF
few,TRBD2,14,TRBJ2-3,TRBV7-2,TGTGCCAGCAGCACAGCGGGAGTCCCAGATACGCAGTATTTT,CASSTAGVPDTQYF
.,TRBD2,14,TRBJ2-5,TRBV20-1,TGCAGTGCCGAACCGGGACTAGCGGAAGAGACCCAGTACTTC,CSAEPGLAEETQYF
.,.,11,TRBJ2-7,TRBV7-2,TGTGCCAGCAGCGTTGTGGACGAGCAGTACTTC,CASSVVDEQYF
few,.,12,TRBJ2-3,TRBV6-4,TGTGCCAGCAGTGACGGGGAAACAACGCAGTATTTT,CASSDGETTQYF
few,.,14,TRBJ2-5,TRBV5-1,TGCGCCAGCAGTCTCCGCTCCTTCCGAGAGACCCAGTACTTC,CASSLRSFRETQYF
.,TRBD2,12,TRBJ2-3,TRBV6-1,TGTGCCAGCAGTCTAGCGGGAGATACGCAGTATTTT,CASSLAGDTQYF